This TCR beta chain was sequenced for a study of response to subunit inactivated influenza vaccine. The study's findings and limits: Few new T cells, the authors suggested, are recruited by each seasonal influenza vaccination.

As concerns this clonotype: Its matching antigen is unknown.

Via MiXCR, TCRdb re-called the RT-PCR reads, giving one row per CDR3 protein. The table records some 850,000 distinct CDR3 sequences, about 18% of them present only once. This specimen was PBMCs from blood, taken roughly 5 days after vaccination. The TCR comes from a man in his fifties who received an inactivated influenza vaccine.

CDR3 protein: CASSQEEAGGLSSLDTGELFF. CDR3 in DNA: TGCGCCAGCAGCCAAGAGGAGGCGGGGGGGTTATCATCTTTGGACACCGGGGAGCTGTTTTTT. The chain recombines TRBV4-1 with TRBJ2-2; the match to TRBD2 covers 9 bases. V lost 0 bases and J lost 3; bases outside the gene matches: 17. Germline V gene lookup returns CDR1 MGHRA and CDR2 YSYEKL. The CDR3 loop spans 21 amino acids.